Shown below are 29 T cell receptor beta chains from a single sample sequenced in a study of technical replicates of blood from several donors. TCRdb keeps only in-frame clones here, not all; method: immunoSEQ multiplex PCR. The sample lists some 74,000 clones; roughly 89% were seen once. The sample taken for sequencing was T cells isolated from PBMCs. All receptors derive from a human donor in good health.

The chain recombines TRBV11-2 with TRBJ1-1; TRBD1 is a possible D gene (5 bases). Germline lookup yields CDR1 SGHAT and CDR2 FQNNGV. The CDR3 is made up of 12 amino acids. Trimming pared 2 bases from V and 8 bases from J, leaving 9 bases between. Written as DNA, the CDR3 is TGTGCCAGCAGCTTATCGACAGTGGAAGCTTTCTTT. Protein product: CASSLSTVEAFF.

This clone appeared once. J is TRBJ2-6 and V is TRBV18, with 12 bases aligning to TRBD1. This CDR3 comprises 17 residues. Germline CDR1 reads KGHSH; CDR2 reads LQKENI. The V segment lost 3 bases and the J segment 4 bases; nucleotides outside the gene matches: 4. The CDR3 DNA reads as TGTGCCAGCTCACCGGGACAGGGGGCGCAGGGGGCCAACGTCCTGACTTTC. This encodes CASSPGQGAQGANVLTF.

V is TRBV27 and J is TRBJ2-5; the D gene is possibly TRBD2 (5 bases). Trimming shortened V by 4 bases and J by 5 bases, and 17 bases separated the two germline ends. The germline CDR1 and CDR2 sequences are MNHEY and SMNVEV (reference sequence). The CDR3 length is 15 residues. In DNA form, the CDR3 reads TGTGCCAGCAGTTACGGGATCGAGCAAGTGGAGACCCAGTACTTC. Protein product: CASSYGIEQVETQYF.

The count of this clone is one. In DNA form, the CDR3 reads TGTGCCACCCGACCAGGGATCGACACTGAAGCTTTCTTT. This gives the protein CATRPGIDTEAFF. This chain links TRBV10-3 with TRBJ1-1, with D tentatively TRBD1 (5 bases). The V end was cut by 10 bases, the J end by 3 bases, with 15 bases between. This CDR3 contains 13 residues. Germline lookup yields CDR1 ENHRY and CDR2 SYGVKD.

The chain has TRBV20-1 and TRBJ1-1; D not resolved. CDR1 is DFQATT, CDR2 SNEGSKA, per germline (reference sequence). Trimming removed 6 bases at V and 0 bases at J, with 5 bases between. The CDR3 runs 11 residues. DNA for the CDR3: TGCAGTGCGCCGGTGAACACTGAAGCTTTCTTT. Its protein is CSAPVNTEAFF.

The V call is TRBV11-2, the J call TRBJ1-1; possibly TRBD1 for D (6 bases). With 5 bases removed from V and 1 base from J, the gap between germline ends came to 14 bases. This CDR3 is built from 15 residues. Germline loops: CDR1 SGHAT, CDR2 FQNNGV. CDR3 bases: TGTGCCAGCAGCCTTATGGGGGCGGGGAACACTGAAGCTTTCTTT. This codes for CASSLMGAGNTEAFF.

The V call is TRBV10-3, the J call TRBJ2-7; 7 bases fit TRBD2. The CDR3 is made up of 13 amino acids. Germline V gene data show CDR1 as ENHRY and CDR2 as SYGVKD. V lost 6 bases to trimming and J lost 3 bases; unmatched junction nucleotides: 5. DNA for the CDR3: TGTGCCATCAGGACTAGCTCGAACTACGAGCAGTACTTC. This translates into CAIRTSSNYEQYF.

This rearrangement joins TRBV7-8 to TRBJ1-3; tentatively, D is TRBD1 (6 bases). Germline CDR1 reads SGHVS; CDR2 reads FQNEAQ. Deletions cut 2 bases from V and 0 bases from J, with 8 bases between. CDR3 length: 15 amino acids. In nucleotides, the CDR3 is TGTGCCAGCAGCTTACAGGGGCTCTCTGGAAACACCATATATTTT. Its protein is CASSLQGLSGNTIYF.

This clone came up once. The V and J genes are TRBV28 and TRBJ2-7; D unclear. The CDR3 extends over 14 amino acids. The V end was cut by 3 bases, the J end by 2 bases, with 11 bases between. CDR1 and CDR2 from the germline V gene are MDHEN and SYDVKM. CDR3 protein: CASSFPQNPYEQYF. The CDR3 DNA reads as TGTGCCAGCAGTTTCCCACAAAATCCCTACGAGCAGTACTTC.

V gene TRBV19 combines with J gene TRBJ1-2; 7 bases match TRBD1. The V segment lost 4 bases and the J segment 0 bases; nucleotides outside the gene matches: 11. The CDR3 consists of 17 residues. The germline V gene has CDR1 LNHDA and CDR2 SQIVND (reference sequence). CDR3 nucleotide sequence: TGTGCCAGTAGTAGTACGGCAACGACAGGGTCTAACTATGGCTACACCTTC. Its translation is CASSSTATTGSNYGYTF. The whole variable domain, remainder taken from reference TRBV19 and TRBJ1-2, is DGGITQSPKYLFRKEGQNVTLSCEQNLNHDAMYWYRQDPGQGLRLIYYSQIVNDFQKGDIAEGYSVSREKKESFPLTVTSAQKNPTAFYLCASSSTATTGSNYGYTFGSGTRLTVV.

This clone appeared once. V and J are TRBV14 and TRBJ2-7; D remains unclear. The length of the CDR3 is 15 residues. Germline CDR1 SGHDN, CDR2 FVKESK. The V end lost 2 bases, the J end lost 10 bases, and 21 bases lay between the germline ends. The CDR3 sequence: CASSQSMYFSTVQYF. The CDR3 region has the DNA TGTGCCAGCAGCCAAAGTATGTACTTTTCCACTGTCCAGTACTTC. Full variable domain (missing parts from reference TRBV14 and TRBJ2-7): EAGVTQFPSHSVIEKGQTVTLRCDPISGHDNLYWYRRVMGKEIKFLLHFVKESKQDESGMPNNRFLAERTGGTYSTLKVQPAELEDSGVYFCASSQSMYFSTVQYFGPGTRLTVT.

This chain uses TRBV19 with TRBJ1-2; D uncertain. Germline V gene lookup returns CDR1 LNHDA and CDR2 SQIVND (reference sequence). V was trimmed by 3 bases and J by 5 bases, leaving 16 bases between them. This CDR3 is built from 15 residues. The CDR3 DNA reads TGTGCCAGTAGTATGGTGGCAGATTCACCTTATGGCTACACCTTC. This translates into CASSMVADSPYGYTF.

The V gene is TRBV19, the J gene TRBJ1-2; 11 positions match TRBD1. J was trimmed by 3 bases and V by 3 bases; bases with no gene match: 6. The CDR3 extends over 16 amino acids. Germline lookup yields CDR1 LNHDA and CDR2 SQIVND (reference sequence). This chain's CDR3 is CASSIRGQGADYGYTF. For the CDR3, the DNA is TGTGCCAGTAGTATCCGTGGACAGGGGGCAGACTATGGCTACACCTTC.

CDR3 residues: CASSSPGLATLGQFF. The CDR3 DNA sequence: TGTGCCAGCAGCTCCCCGGGACTAGCGACTCTTGGGCAGTTCTTC. This chain uses TRBV13 with TRBJ2-1, with 10 positions matching TRBD2. Per germline, CDR1 PRHDT and CDR2 FYEKMQ (reference sequence). The trim removed 4 bases at V and 12 bases at J, leaving 12 bases unmatched. The CDR3 has 15 residues.

V gene TRBV6-6 combines with J gene TRBJ1-3, with 10 nucleotides matching TRBD1. This CDR3 has 16 residues. The germline gives CDR1 MNHNY, CDR2 SVGAGI (reference sequence). Unmatched junction bases numbered 7, after V lost 6 bases and J lost 2 bases. CDR3 in DNA: TGTGCCAGCAGCACCACCGACAGGGGGCCTGGAAACACCATATATTTT. This encodes CASSTTDRGPGNTIYF.

The chain employs TRBV7-2 and TRBJ2-7, with 7 bases fitting TRBD1. V dropped 5 bases and J dropped 1; count of bases not matched to a gene: 5. In germline, CDR1 is SGHTA, CDR2 FQGNSA. This CDR3 is 14 amino acids long. CDR3 protein: CASSPGGESYEQYF. The CDR3 DNA sequence: TGTGCCAGCAGCCCAGGGGGTGAGTCCTACGAGCAGTACTTC.

The chain recombines TRBV9 with TRBJ2-3, with D unresolved. The CDR3 is 12 residues long. The germline V gene encodes CDR1 SGDLS and CDR2 YYNGEE. Trimming removed 1 base at V and 6 bases at J, with 6 bases between. CDR3: CASSVSSDTQYF. The CDR3 bases are TGTGCCAGCAGCGTAAGCTCCGATACGCAGTATTTT. Supplemented by reference TRBV9 and TRBJ2-3, the full variable domain reads DSGVTQTPKHLITATGQRVTLRCSPRSGDLSVYWYQQSLDQGLQFLIQYYNGEERAKGNILERFSAQQFPDLHSELNLSSLELGDSALYFCASSVSSDTQYFGPGTRLTVL.

The chain joins TRBV2 to TRBJ1-4, with a possible D match to TRBD1 (5 bases). V was trimmed by 3 bases and J by 10 bases, leaving 6 bases between them. In germline, CDR1 is SNHLY, CDR2 FYNNEI. The CDR3 runs to 11 residues. This CDR3 is CASSEGGKLFF. For the CDR3, the DNA is TGTGCCAGCAGTGAGGGGGGAAAACTGTTTTTT.

The V and J genes are TRBV6-5 and TRBJ2-2; the D gene is possibly TRBD2 (7 bases). Per germline, CDR1 MNHEY and CDR2 SVGAGI. This CDR3 comprises 14 residues. Deletions cut 6 bases from V and 3 bases from J, with 11 bases between. Written as DNA, the CDR3 is TGTGCCAGCAGGGGGGGGCTCGACACCGGGGAGCTGTTTTTT. Protein: CASRGGLDTGELFF.

The chain is built from TRBV7-9 and TRBJ2-5, with D possibly TRBD1 on 5 matching bases. The CDR3 sequence is 13 residues long. The V gene lost 5 bases and the J gene lost 1 base, with 8 bases spanning the gap. CDR1 is SEHNR and CDR2 is FQNEAQ in the germline V gene (reference sequence). The CDR3 region has the DNA TGTGCCAGCAGCCCGACAGTCCAAGAGACCCAGTACTTC. Translated, it gives CASSPTVQETQYF.

The rearrangement links TRBV7-8 to TRBJ1-1, with 8 bases that match TRBD1. The CDR3 runs 13 residues. V shed 5 bases and J 5 bases; nucleotides not matched to a gene: 4. The germline V gene encodes CDR1 SGHVS and CDR2 FQNEAQ. The CDR3 nucleotides read TGTGCCAGCAGCGTCGACAGGGGAACTGAAGCTTTCTTT. It specifies CASSVDRGTEAFF.

The rearrangement uses TRBV7-2 and TRBJ1-4, with 7 positions matching TRBD1. V trimming: 5 bases; J trimming: 7 bases; junction bases outside the gene matches: 7. CDR1 and CDR2 from the germline V gene are SGHTA and FQGNSA. This CDR3 comprises 14 residues. Written as DNA, the CDR3 is TGTGCCAGCAGCAAGGGACAGAAGACTGAAAAACTGTTTTTT. Amino acids: CASSKGQKTEKLFF.

The V call is TRBV2, the J call TRBJ2-3, with D perhaps matching TRBD1 (7 bases). V was cut by 2 bases and J by 4 bases, with 16 bases left in between. Per germline, CDR1 SNHLY and CDR2 FYNNEI. This CDR3 spans 16 amino acids. CDR3 DNA: TGTGCCAGCAGTGAATTATACCAGGGGGGATCAGATACGCAGTATTTT. It encodes CASSELYQGGSDTQYF.

The CDR3 DNA reads TGTGCCAGCAGTTCCGACAGGGGCGCAAATCAGCCCCAGCATTTT. This translates into CASSSDRGANQPQHF. The rearrangement uses TRBV28 and TRBJ1-5, with 8 positions matching TRBD1. The CDR3 runs 15 residues. Germline-derived CDR1 and CDR2 are MDHEN and SYDVKM. V lost 4 bases to trimming and J lost 4 bases; unmatched junction nucleotides: 6. Based on the CDR3 plus reference TRBV28 and TRBJ1-5, the full variable domain is DVKVTQSSRYLVKRTGEKVFLECVQDMDHENMFWYRQDPGLGLRLIYFSYDVKMKEKGDIPEGYSVSREKKERFSLILESASTNQTSMYLCASSSDRGANQPQHFGDGTRLSIL.

In DNA, the CDR3 is TGTGCCAGCTCACCCATGGCGGGAGGGCTACAAGAGACCCAGTACTTC. It yields the protein CASSPMAGGLQETQYF. The V call is TRBV18, the J call TRBJ2-5; 9 bases match TRBD2. The CDR3 is 16 residues long. The J segment lost 2 bases and the V segment lost 3 bases, leaving 7 bases of the junction unmatched. Germline V CDR1 and CDR2: KGHSH, LQKENI.

The J gene is TRBJ2-7, the V gene TRBV7-2; no clear D gene. The CDR3 is 15 amino acids. Trimming took off 1 base at V and 0 bases at J, with 10 bases between the two ends. Germline V gene data show CDR1 as SGHTA and CDR2 as FQGNSA. CDR3 amino acids: CASSLVAASSYEQYF. CDR3 bases: TGTGCCAGCAGCTTAGTGGCCGCTAGCTCCTACGAGCAGTACTTC.

The chain uses TRBV7-9 and TRBJ2-2; 15 positions match TRBD2. The germline gives CDR1 SEHNR, CDR2 FQNEAQ (reference sequence). This CDR3 has 19 amino acids. The junction had 5 bases not matched to a gene; V was cut back by 3 bases and J by 0 bases. CDR3 region: CASSFFWTSGGANTGELFF. The DNA of the CDR3 is TGTGCCAGCAGCTTTTTTTGGACTAGCGGGGGGGCGAACACCGGGGAGCTGTTTTTT.

The rearrangement links TRBV18 to TRBJ1-5; weak D call: TRBD1 (5 bases). The V gene's germline CDR1 is KGHSH and CDR2 LQKENI. Trimming removed 1 base at V and 0 bases at J, with 10 bases between. The CDR3 is 16 residues long. In nucleotides, the CDR3 is TGTGCCAGCTCACCACAACAGGTCGATAGCAATCAGCCCCAGCATTTT. Its protein is CASSPQQVDSNQPQHF.

V gene TRBV4-3 combines with J gene TRBJ2-4; possible D gene TRBD2, 5 bases. CDR3 size: 16 residues. CDR1 and CDR2 from the germline V gene are LGHNA and YSLEER. The V gene lost 4 bases and the J gene lost 7 bases, with 20 bases spanning the gap. CDR3 nucleotide sequence: TGCGCCAGCAGCCCTACAACCGGACCCGCGGGCAACATTCAGTACTTC. It specifies CASSPTTGPAGNIQYF.